This T cell receptor beta chain is from a study of blood T cell repertoires in COVID-19. Study at large: Samples taken during acute and convalescent COVID-19 were collected in the United States, Italy and Spain.

Source study methods: Researchers report that nucleated cell counts were estimated from reference gene primer amplification. Clones were sequenced by immunoSEQ multiplex PCR, and TCRdb holds only the in-frame ones, with some missing. The V and J calls and clone size are taken from that table; D and trimming were inferred from the DNA. In the table there are some 200,000 clones, around nine tenths of which are singletons. After removal of 6 bases from V and 4 bases from J, the junction contained 6 bases not matched to a gene. This CDR3 has 15 residues. Germline V CDR1 and CDR2: KGHSH, LQKENI. The clonotype was recovered from a man aged 50 to 60 with COVID-19, enrolled during active disease. The specimen sequenced was peripheral blood. The chain is built from TRBV18 and TRBJ2-1; TRBD2 matches 10 bases. CDR3 DNA sequence: TGTGCCAGCTCCCCATGGACTAGCGGTTACAATGAGCAGTTCTTC. It encodes CASSPWTSGYNEQFF.